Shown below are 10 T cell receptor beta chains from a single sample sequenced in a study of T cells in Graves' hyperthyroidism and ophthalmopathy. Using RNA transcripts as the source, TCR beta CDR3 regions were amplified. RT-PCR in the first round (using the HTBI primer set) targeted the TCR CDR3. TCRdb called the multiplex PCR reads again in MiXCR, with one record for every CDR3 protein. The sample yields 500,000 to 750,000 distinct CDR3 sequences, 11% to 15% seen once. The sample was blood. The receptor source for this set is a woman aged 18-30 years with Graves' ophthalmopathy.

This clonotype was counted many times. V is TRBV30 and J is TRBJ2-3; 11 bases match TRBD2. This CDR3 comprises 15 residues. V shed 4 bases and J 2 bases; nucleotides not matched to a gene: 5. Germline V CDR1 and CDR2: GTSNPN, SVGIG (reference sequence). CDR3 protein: CAWIGLAGSTDTQYF. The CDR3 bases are TGTGCCTGGATTGGACTAGCGGGTTCCACAGATACGCAGTATTTT.

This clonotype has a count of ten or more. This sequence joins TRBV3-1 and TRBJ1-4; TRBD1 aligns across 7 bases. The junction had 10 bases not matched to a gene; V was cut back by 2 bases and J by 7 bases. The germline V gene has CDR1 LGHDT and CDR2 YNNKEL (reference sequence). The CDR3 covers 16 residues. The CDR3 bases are TGTGCCAGCAGCCAAAGTACGTTTCGGGACAGTGAAAAACTGTTTTTT. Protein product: CASSQSTFRDSEKLFF.

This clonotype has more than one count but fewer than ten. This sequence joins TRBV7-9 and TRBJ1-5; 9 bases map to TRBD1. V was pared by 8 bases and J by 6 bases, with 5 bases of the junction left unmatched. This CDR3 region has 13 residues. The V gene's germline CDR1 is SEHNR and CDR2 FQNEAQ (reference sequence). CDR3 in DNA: TGTGCCAGCCGACAGGGGGTTTCTCAGCCCCAGCATTTT. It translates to CASRQGVSQPQHF.

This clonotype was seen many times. The CDR3 bases are TGTGCCAGCAGTTACTCAGTTCCCATTGGGGGGAGCGGGCAGTTCTTC. This translates into CASSYSVPIGGSGQFF. The chain employs TRBV6-2 or TRBV6-3 and TRBJ2-1; possible D gene TRBD2, 6 bases. The CDR3 contains 16 residues. With 0 bases removed from V and 12 bases from J, the gap between germline ends came to 21 bases. Germline V gene lookup returns CDR1 MNHEY and CDR2 SVGEGT.

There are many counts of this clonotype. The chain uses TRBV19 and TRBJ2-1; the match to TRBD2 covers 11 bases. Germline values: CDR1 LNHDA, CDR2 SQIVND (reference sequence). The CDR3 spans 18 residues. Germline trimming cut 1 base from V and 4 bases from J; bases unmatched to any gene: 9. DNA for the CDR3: TGTGCCAGTAGTATAGGGTATACTAGCGGGAGTATGTACAATGAGCAGTTCTTC. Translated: CASSIGYTSGSMYNEQFF.

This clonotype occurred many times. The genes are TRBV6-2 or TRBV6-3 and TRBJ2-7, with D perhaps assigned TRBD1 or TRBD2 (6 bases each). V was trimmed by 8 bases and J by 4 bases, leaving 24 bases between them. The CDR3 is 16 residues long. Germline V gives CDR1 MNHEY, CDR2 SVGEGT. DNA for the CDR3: TGTGCCAGCGCGCAGACCACAGGGAGGATGGATTACGAGCAGTACTTC. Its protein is CASAQTTGRMDYEQYF.

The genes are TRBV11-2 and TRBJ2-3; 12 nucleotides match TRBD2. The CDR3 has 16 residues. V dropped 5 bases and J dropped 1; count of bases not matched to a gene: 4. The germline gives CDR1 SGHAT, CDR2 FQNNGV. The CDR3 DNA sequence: TGTGCCAGCAGCCCTAGCGGGAGGGCCGGCACAGATACGCAGTATTTT. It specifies CASSPSGRAGTDTQYF.

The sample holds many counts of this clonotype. CDR3 residues: CASIKTESNTGELFF. CDR3 in DNA: TGTGCCAGTATTAAAACAGAGTCGAACACCGGGGAGCTGTTTTTT. The chain couples TRBV12-3 or TRBV12-4 to TRBJ2-2, with D unclear. The CDR3 has 15 amino acids. V lost 9 bases and J 0 bases, leaving 14 bases between the germline ends.

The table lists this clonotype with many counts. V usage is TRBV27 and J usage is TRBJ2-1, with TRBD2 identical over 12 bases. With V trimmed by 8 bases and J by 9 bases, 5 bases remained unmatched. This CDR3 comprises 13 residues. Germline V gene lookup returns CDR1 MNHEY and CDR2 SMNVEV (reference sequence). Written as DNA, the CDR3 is TGTGCCAGCCGACTAGCGGGAGAGGGTGAGCAGTTCTTC. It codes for CASRLAGEGEQFF.

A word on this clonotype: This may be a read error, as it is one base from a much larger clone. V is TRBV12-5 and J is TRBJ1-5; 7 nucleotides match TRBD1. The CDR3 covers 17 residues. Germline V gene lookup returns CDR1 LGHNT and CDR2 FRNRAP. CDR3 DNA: TGTGTTAGTGGTTTGGTACCAGGGGACAGCCTCAATCAGCCCCAGCATTTT. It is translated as CVSGLVPGDSLNQPQHF.